The 15 T cell receptor beta chains in this list originate from one sample, sequenced in a study of T cell repertoires in cytomegalovirus infection. TCRdb reanalysed the reads using MiXCR and keeps one entry per CDR3 protein. Of fewer than 250,000 distinct CDR3 sequences in the sample, more than 9% were seen once. Sequenced sample: PBMCs. The receptors were gathered from a human donor in good health (CMV status not recorded). Some clones in this sample may be carry-over from other donors' samples.

The table lists this clonotype with many counts. As DNA, the CDR3 is TGCAGTGCTACAGGGGGTTCAAACTATGGCTACACCTTC. Encoded protein: CSATGGSNYGYTF. This sequence joins TRBV20-1 and TRBJ1-2; 7 nucleotides line up with TRBD1. The germline V gene encodes CDR1 DFQATT and CDR2 SNEGSKA (reference sequence). The CDR3 spans 13 residues. After removal of 4 bases from V and 2 bases from J, the junction contained 4 bases not matched to a gene.

This clonotype was seen many times. The gene calls are TRBV7-3 and TRBJ2-6; D ambiguous. The V gene lost 5 bases and the J gene lost 0 bases, with 5 bases spanning the gap. This CDR3 has 14 residues. Germline V gene lookup returns CDR1 SGHTA and CDR2 FQGTGA. The CDR3 DNA sequence: TGTGCCAGCAGCCCTAGCTCTGGGGCCAACGTCCTGACTTTC. This sequence encodes CASSPSSGANVLTF.

This clonotype was detected many times. The chain links TRBV7-2 to TRBJ1-1, with D perhaps matching TRBD1 (5 bases). The CDR3 covers 15 residues. Per germline, CDR1 SGHTA and CDR2 FQGNSA. The ends were cut back, 6 bases at V and 0 bases at J, with 14 bases in the middle. CDR3 residues: CASRPTGLMNTEAFF. In nucleotides, the CDR3 is TGTGCCAGCAGGCCTACGGGACTAATGAACACTGAAGCTTTCTTT.

This clonotype has more than one count but fewer than ten. V and J are TRBV28 and TRBJ2-1; D remains ambiguous. CDR1 and CDR2 (germline): MDHEN, SYDVKM. V was cut by 10 bases and J by 8 bases, with 18 bases left in between. This CDR3 has 13 amino acids. CDR3 in DNA: TGTGCCATGGCCCGGGCCCCAACTTATGAGCAGTTCTTC. This sequence encodes CAMARAPTYEQFF.

To note about this clonotype: Being one base from a much bigger clone, this may be a read error. This chain connects TRBV10-3 to TRBJ1-1, with D unresolved. Germline V CDR1 and CDR2: ENHRY, SYGVKD. The CDR3 loop spans 14 amino acids. CDR3 amino acids: CAISETQLNTKAFF. CDR3 in DNA: TGTGCCATCAGTGAGACACAACTGAACACTAAAGCTTTCTTT.

The J gene is TRBJ1-4, the V gene TRBV29-1, with D possibly being TRBD1 (5 bases). V lost 7 bases to trimming and J lost 0 bases, with 12 bases between them. This CDR3 comprises 14 residues. Germline V gene sequence: CDR1 SQVTM, CDR2 ANQGSEA. The CDR3 reads CSAQGIATNEKLFF. The CDR3 nucleotides are TGCAGCGCGCAGGGAATTGCAACTAATGAAAAACTGTTTTTT.

This clonotype was seen repeatedly, ten times or more. This chain joins TRBV7-2 and TRBJ2-3; 7 positions match TRBD2. The CDR3 sequence is 13 residues long. J lost 6 bases, V lost 4 bases, and 4 bases had no gene match. CDR1 is SGHTA and CDR2 is FQGNSA in the germline V gene. CDR3 sequence reads: CASSWDYRDTQYF. In DNA, the CDR3 is TGTGCCAGCAGCTGGGACTACCGGGATACGCAGTATTTT.

This clonotype was counted at least ten times. The chain uses TRBV7-8 and TRBJ2-3; the D gene is possibly TRBD2 (5 bases). Looked up from germline, CDR1 is SGHVS and CDR2 is FQNEAQ. CDR3 length: 15 amino acids. Trimming left V 0 bases short and J 4 bases short, with 11 bases between. The CDR3 region is CASSLALRAADTQYF. The DNA of the CDR3 is TGTGCCAGCAGCTTAGCTCTGCGGGCTGCAGATACGCAGTATTTT.

This clonotype was observed a handful of times. V is TRBV12-3 or TRBV12-4 and J is TRBJ1-1, with D perhaps TRBD1 (5 bases). This CDR3 contains 15 residues. Trimming removed 4 bases at V and 2 bases at J, with 14 bases between. In nucleotides, the CDR3 is TGTGCCAGCAGTTCGACCGGGACCGTTAACACTGAAGCTTTCTTT. Translated, it gives CASSSTGTVNTEAFF.

This clonotype has at least ten counts. The genes are TRBV7-2 and TRBJ2-3, with D hard to call. Germline assignment: CDR1 SGHTA and CDR2 FQGNSA. V lost 0 bases, J lost 2 bases, and 6 bases lay in between. The CDR3 spans 14 residues. CDR3: CASSLAWDTDTQYF. The CDR3, as DNA: TGTGCCAGCAGCTTAGCCTGGGACACAGATACGCAGTATTTT.

This rearrangement joins TRBV6-2 or TRBV6-3 to TRBJ1-1; D gene uncertain. Germline V gene sequence: CDR1 MNHEY, CDR2 SVGEGT. The ends were cut back, 3 bases at V and 4 bases at J, with 6 bases in the middle. This CDR3 is built from 12 residues. The CDR3, as DNA: TGTGCCAGCAGTTATTACCGCACTGAAGCTTTCTTT. Its protein product is CASSYYRTEAFF.

This clonotype was detected many times. At one end the junction does not follow the germline gene, possibly because of a read error. This chain uses TRBV7-2 with TRBJ1-1; 8 bases match TRBD1. This CDR3 spans 15 amino acids. Germline values: CDR1 SGHTA, CDR2 FQGNSA. The CDR3 sequence: CASSLAFAPADRAMF. The CDR3, as DNA: TGTGCCAGCAGCTTAGCGTTCGCGCCCGCGGACAGGGCTATGTTT. Combining the CDR3 with reference TRBV7-2 and TRBJ1-1 gives the whole variable domain GAGVSQSPSNKVTEKGKDVELRCDPISGHTALYWYRQSLGQGLEFLIYFQGNSAPDKSGLPSDRFSAERTGGSVSTLTIQRTQQEDSAVYLCASSLAFAPADRAMFGQGTRLTVV.

The chain carries TRBV7-2 and TRBJ2-7; the match to TRBD2 covers 15 bases. Per the germline V gene, CDR1 is SGHTA and CDR2 is FQGNSA. V lost 4 bases to trimming and J lost 4 bases; unmatched junction nucleotides: 5. The CDR3 runs 16 residues. CDR3 bases: TGTGCCAGCAGCTCCGGGACTAGCGGGAGGATTTACGAGCAGTACTTC. The encoded protein is CASSSGTSGRIYEQYF.

This rearrangement joins TRBV20-1 to TRBJ2-1; 8 bases fit TRBD2. The V gene's germline CDR1 is DFQATT and CDR2 SNEGSKA (reference sequence). This CDR3 has 17 amino acids. Trimming cost V 4 bases and J 4 bases; bases outside gene matches: 15. CDR3 protein: CSATIIGGRTRYNEQFF. The DNA of the CDR3 is TGCAGTGCTACTATTATTGGCGGGAGGACCCGTTACAATGAGCAGTTCTTC.

Many counts were recorded for this clonotype. CDR3 amino acids: CASSQGRGSGGDEQFF. The CDR3 bases are TGTGCCAGCAGCCAAGGGCGGGGTAGCGGTGGGGATGAGCAGTTCTTC. V gene TRBV7-2 combines with J gene TRBJ2-1; D may be TRBD2 (6 bases). The CDR3 length is 16 residues. Per germline, CDR1 SGHTA and CDR2 FQGNSA. V was pared by 5 bases and J by 8 bases, with 22 bases between.